This is a list of T cell receptor beta chains from one sample in a study of T cell therapy after organ transplantation. Their recognized antigens are unknown. The repertoire was sequenced with immunoSEQ multiplex PCR; TCRdb's copy has only in-frame clones and lacks some. The sample contains approximately 1,100 clones, less than 45% of which appear only once. Input material: cultured CD8+ T cells. The receptor set was obtained from a human patient who had received a solid organ transplant and had CMV disease. Certain T cells may be donor cells from the graft. The conserved cysteine and the conserved F or W are not part of the CDR3 here.

V: TRBV4-3; CDR3: ASSQDRSESYEQY
V: TRBV6-5; CDR3: ASSYSPPLGEQY
V: TRBV4-3; CDR3: ASASEWGREETQY
V: TRBV4-3; CDR3: ASSQEWGREHYEQY
V: TRBV28; CDR3: ASSGNMGQSYEQY
V: TRBV4-3; CDR3: ASSQEPERPAF
V: TRBV4-3; CDR3: ASSHLGDLNTEAF
V: TRBV4-3; CDR3: ASSQEALGGTEQF
V: TRBV4-3; CDR3: ASSRDAGGTDTQY
V: TRBV4-3; CDR3: ASSQETGGNYGYT
V: TRBV4-3; CDR3: ASSQDHGGNGLAKNIQY
V: TRBV4-3; CDR3: ASSQGDGPLYEQY
V: TRBV4-3; CDR3: ASSQEAEAEAF
V: TRBV4-3; CDR3: ASSQEWGGMLGFNEQF
V: TRBV4-1; CDR3: ASSHNGDHNSPLH
V: TRBV4-3; CDR3: ASSQTQDPGELF
V: TRBV11-1; CDR3: ASSLAPRRGSYEQY
V: TRBV19; CDR3: ASSVGLGRNTEAF
V: TRBV4-3; CDR3: ASSQSGDYNSPLH
V: TRBV4-3; CDR3: ASSQDAGSLTEAF
V: TRBV4-3; CDR3: ASSFAGDAGNTIY
V: TRBV4-3; CDR3: ASSQEPGPYEQY
V: TRBV23-1; CDR3: ASHSCGPVAPLH